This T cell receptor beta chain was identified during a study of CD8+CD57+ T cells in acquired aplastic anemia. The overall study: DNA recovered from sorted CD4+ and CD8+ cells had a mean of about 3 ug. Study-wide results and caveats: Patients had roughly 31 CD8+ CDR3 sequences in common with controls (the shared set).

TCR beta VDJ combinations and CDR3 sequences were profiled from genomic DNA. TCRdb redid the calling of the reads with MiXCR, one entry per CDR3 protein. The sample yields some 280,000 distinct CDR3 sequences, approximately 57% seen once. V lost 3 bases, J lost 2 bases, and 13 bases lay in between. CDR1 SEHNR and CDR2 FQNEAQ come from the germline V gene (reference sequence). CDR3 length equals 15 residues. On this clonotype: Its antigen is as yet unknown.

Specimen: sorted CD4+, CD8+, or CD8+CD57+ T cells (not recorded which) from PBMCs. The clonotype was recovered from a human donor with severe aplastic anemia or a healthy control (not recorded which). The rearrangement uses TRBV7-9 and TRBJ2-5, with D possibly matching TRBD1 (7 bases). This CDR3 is CASSLPTGRQETQYF. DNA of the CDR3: TGTGCCAGCAGCTTGCCGACAGGGAGGCAAGAGACCCAGTACTTC.